This T cell receptor beta chain was recorded in a study of PD-L1 blockade in urothelial cancer. Study-level information: Patients began atezolizumab, 1,200 mg intravenously every 3 weeks, in the mid-2010s. Counts from blood samples showed a median of roughly 140,000 T cells. About 90% of the roughly 30 patients were men whose urothelial cancer was bladder-origin.

The CDR3 runs to 14 residues. In germline, CDR1 is SGHDT, CDR2 YYEEEE. The V end was cut by 6 bases, the J end by 3 bases, with 10 bases between. Only in-frame clones appear in the TCRdb table, and some are missing; sequencing was by immunoSEQ multiplex PCR. Of tens of thousands of clones detected, under 90% appear once; the ten largest clones hold roughly 3.5%. The time point: pretreatment peripheral blood. The rearrangement joins TRBV5-6 to TRBJ2-6, with a tentative D call TRBD2 (6 bases). Here the sequenced sample was PBMCs, taken around atezolizumab (anti-PD-L1) treatment. The sequence derives from a man aged 65-85 years with urothelial cancer. CDR3 loop: CASKEGNGANVLTF. The CDR3 DNA reads TGTGCCAGCAAGGAGGGAAATGGGGCCAACGTCCTGACTTTC.